This note documents a single TCR beta chain sequence. The data belong to a study of blood T cell repertoires in COVID-19. Study background: Spain, Italy and the United States supplied samples that represented acute and convalescent COVID-19. The cDNA or gDNA used as material had been derived from T cells, B-cell-depleted T cells, or PBMCs.

Study processing details: Nucleated cell counts were estimated from reference gene primer amplification. Measured with immunoSEQ multiplex PCR; TCRdb has only the in-frame clones, and not every one. Clone size and V and J calls were adopted from that table, with D and trimming inferred from the DNA. The sample shows around 200,000 clones, approximately 86% of them seen only once. Germline V gene data show CDR1 as MNHEY and CDR2 as SVGAGI. The CDR3 is 12 amino acids. Trimming removed 6 bases from V and 4 bases from J, with 9 bases in between. V and J are TRBV6-5 and TRBJ1-2; maybe TRBD1 (6 bases). The receptor comes from a man aged 40-50 years with active or convalescent COVID-19. Sequencing was done on a sample of peripheral blood. The CDR3 DNA reads as TGTGCCAGCAGCGGACAGTTCTATGGCTACACCTTC. It encodes CASSGQFYGYTF.